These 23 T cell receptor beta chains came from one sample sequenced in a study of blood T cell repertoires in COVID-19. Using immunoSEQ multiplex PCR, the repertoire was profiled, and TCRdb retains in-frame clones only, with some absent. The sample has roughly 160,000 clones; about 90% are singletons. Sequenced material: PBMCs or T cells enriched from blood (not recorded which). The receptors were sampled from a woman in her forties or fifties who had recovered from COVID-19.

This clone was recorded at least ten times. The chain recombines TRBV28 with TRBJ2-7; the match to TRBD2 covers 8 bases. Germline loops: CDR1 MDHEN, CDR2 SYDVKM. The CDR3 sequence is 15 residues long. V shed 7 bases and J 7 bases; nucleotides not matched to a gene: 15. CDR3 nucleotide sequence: TGTGCCAGCACCACAGACGTGACTAGCGTTGGGGAGCAGTACTTC. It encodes CASTTDVTSVGEQYF.

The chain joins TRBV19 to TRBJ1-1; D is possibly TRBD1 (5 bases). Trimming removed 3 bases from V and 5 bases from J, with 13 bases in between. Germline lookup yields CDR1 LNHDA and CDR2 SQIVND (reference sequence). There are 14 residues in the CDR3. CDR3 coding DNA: TGTGCCAGTAGTATCGCTCGGGGGAGTACTGAAGCTTTCTTT. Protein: CASSIARGSTEAFF.

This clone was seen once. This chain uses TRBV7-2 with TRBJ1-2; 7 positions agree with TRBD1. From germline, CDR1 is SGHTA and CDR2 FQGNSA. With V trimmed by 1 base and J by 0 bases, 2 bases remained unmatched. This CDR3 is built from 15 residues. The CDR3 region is CASSLEQGPNYGYTF. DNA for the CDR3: TGTGCCAGCAGCTTAGAACAGGGGCCTAACTATGGCTACACCTTC.

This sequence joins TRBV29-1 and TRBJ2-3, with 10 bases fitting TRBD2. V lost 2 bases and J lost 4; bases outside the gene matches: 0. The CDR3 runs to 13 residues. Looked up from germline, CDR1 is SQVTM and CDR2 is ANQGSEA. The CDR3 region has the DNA TGCAGCGTTGAAAGCGGGAGGGCAGATACGCAGTATTTT. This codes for CSVESGRADTQYF.

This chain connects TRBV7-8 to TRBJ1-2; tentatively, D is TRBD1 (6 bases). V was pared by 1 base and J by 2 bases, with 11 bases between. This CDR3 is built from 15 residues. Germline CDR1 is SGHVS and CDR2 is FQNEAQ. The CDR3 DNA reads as TGTGCCAGCAGCTTAGGAGTTGACAGGAACTATGGCTACACCTTC. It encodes CASSLGVDRNYGYTF.

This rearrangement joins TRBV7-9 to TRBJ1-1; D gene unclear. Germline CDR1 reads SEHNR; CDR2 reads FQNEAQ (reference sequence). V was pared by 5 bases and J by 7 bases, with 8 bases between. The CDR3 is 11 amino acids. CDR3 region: CASSVLNEAFF. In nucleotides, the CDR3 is TGTGCCAGCAGCGTCCTAAATGAAGCTTTCTTT.

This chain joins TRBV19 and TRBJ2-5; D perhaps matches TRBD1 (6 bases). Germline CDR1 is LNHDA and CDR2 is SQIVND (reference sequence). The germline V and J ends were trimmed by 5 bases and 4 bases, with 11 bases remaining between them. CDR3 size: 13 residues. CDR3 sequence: CASSSGVVETQYF. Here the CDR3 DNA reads TGTGCCAGTAGTTCAGGGGTGGTAGAGACCCAGTACTTC.

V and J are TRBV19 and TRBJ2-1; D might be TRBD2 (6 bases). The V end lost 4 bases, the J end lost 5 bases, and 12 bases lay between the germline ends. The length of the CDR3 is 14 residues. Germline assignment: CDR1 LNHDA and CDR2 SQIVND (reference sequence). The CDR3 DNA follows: TGTGCCAGTAGTAGGGACGGGGGAAACAATGAGCAGTTCTTC. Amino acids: CASSRDGGNNEQFF. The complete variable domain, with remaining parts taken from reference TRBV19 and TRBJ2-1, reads DGGITQSPKYLFRKEGQNVTLSCEQNLNHDAMYWYRQDPGQGLRLIYYSQIVNDFQKGDIAEGYSVSREKKESFPLTVTSAQKNPTAFYLCASSRDGGNNEQFFGPGTRLTVL.

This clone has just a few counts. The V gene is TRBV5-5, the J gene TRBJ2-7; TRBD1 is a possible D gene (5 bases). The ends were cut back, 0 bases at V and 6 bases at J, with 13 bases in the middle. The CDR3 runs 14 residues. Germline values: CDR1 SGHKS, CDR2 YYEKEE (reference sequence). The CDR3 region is CASSLAIGVSEQYF. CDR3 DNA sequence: TGTGCCAGCAGCTTGGCAATAGGGGTATCCGAGCAGTACTTC.

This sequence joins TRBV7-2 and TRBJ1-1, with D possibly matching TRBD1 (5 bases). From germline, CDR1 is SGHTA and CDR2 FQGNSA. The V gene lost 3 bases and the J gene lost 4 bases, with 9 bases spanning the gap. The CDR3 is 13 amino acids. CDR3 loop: CASSLTGGTEAFF. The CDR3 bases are TGTGCCAGCAGCTTGACGGGGGGCACTGAAGCTTTCTTT. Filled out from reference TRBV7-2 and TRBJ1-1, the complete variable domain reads GAGVSQSPSNKVTEKGKDVELRCDPISGHTALYWYRQSLGQGLEFLIYFQGNSAPDKSGLPSDRFSAERTGGSVSTLTIQRTQQEDSAVYLCASSLTGGTEAFFGQGTRLTVV.

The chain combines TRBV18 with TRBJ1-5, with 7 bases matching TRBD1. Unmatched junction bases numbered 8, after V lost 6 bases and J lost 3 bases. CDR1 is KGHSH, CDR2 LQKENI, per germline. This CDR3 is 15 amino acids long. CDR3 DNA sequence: TGTGCCAGCTCTCCCGGGACAGCAATCAATCAGCCCCAGCATTTT. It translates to CASSPGTAINQPQHF.

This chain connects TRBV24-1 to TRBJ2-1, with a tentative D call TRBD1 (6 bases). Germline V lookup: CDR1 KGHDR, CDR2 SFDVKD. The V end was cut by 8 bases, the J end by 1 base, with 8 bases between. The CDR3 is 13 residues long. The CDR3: CATTGASYNEQFF. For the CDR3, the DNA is TGTGCCACCACAGGGGCGTCCTACAATGAGCAGTTCTTC.

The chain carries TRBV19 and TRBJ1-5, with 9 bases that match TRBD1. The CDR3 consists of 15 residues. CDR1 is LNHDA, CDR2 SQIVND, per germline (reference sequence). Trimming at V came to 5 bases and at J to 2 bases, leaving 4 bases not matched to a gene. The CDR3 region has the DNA TGTGCCAGTAGTCGACAGGGGGAGGGCAATCAGCCCCAGCATTTT. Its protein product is CASSRQGEGNQPQHF.

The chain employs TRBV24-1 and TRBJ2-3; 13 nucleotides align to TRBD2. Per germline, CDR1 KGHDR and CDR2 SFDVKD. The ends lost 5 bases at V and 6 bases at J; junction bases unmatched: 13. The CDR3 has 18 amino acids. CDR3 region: CATSAADGLAGVRDTQYF. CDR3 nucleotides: TGTGCCACCAGTGCGGCGGACGGACTAGCGGGAGTCAGGGATACGCAGTATTTT.

Here the CDR3 reads CASSILVGGYNEQFF. CDR3 sequence (DNA): TGTGCCAGCAGTATACTAGTGGGGGGGTACAATGAGCAGTTCTTC. V gene TRBV27 combines with J gene TRBJ2-1, with 7 bases lining up with TRBD2. The trim removed 5 bases at V and 4 bases at J, leaving 8 bases unmatched. CDR1 and CDR2 from the germline V gene are MNHEY and SMNVEV (reference sequence). The length of the CDR3 is 15 residues.

CDR3 protein: CASSPDSLHYNNEQFF. In nucleotides, the CDR3 is TGCGCCAGCAGCCCTGATAGTCTACACTATAACAATGAGCAGTTCTTC. The chain links TRBV4-1 to TRBJ2-1, with unresolved D. Trimming pared 4 bases from V and 5 bases from J, leaving 18 bases between. This CDR3 region has 16 residues. Germline V gene lookup returns CDR1 MGHRA and CDR2 YSYEKL.

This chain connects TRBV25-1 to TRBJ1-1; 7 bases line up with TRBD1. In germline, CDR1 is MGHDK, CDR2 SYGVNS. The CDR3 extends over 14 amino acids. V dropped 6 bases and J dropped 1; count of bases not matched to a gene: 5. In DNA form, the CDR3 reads TGTGCCAGCAGCGCGCGGACAGGGAACACTGAAGCTTTCTTT. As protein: CASSARTGNTEAFF. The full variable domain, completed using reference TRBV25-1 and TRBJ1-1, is EADIYQTPRYLVIGTGKKITLECSQTMGHDKMYWYQQDPGMELHLIHYSYGVNSTEKGDLSSESTVSRIRTEHFPLTLESARPSHTSQYLCASSARTGNTEAFFGQGTRLTVV.

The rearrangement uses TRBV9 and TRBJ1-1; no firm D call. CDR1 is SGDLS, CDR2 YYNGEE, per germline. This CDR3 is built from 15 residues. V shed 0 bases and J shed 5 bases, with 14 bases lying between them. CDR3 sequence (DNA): TGTGCCAGCAGCGTAGCAGGACGCCGGGGAACTGAAGCTTTCTTT. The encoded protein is CASSVAGRRGTEAFF.

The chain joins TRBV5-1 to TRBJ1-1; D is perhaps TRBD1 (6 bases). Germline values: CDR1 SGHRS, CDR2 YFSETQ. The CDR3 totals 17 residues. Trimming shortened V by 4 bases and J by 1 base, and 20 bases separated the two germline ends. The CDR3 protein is CASSPEPLQGPNTEAFF. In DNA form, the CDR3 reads TGCGCCAGCAGCCCTGAGCCCCTACAGGGACCGAACACTGAAGCTTTCTTT.

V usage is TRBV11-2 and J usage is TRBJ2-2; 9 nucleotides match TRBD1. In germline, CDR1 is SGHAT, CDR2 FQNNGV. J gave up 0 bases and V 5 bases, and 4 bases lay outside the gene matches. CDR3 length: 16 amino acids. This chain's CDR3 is CASSPGQGTNTGELFF. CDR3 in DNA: TGTGCCAGCAGCCCCGGACAGGGGACGAACACCGGGGAGCTGTTTTTT. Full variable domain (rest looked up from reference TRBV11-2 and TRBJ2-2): EAGVAQSPRYKIIEKRQSVAFWCNPISGHATLYWYQQILGQGPKLLIQFQNNGVVDDSQLPKDRFSAERLKGVDSTLKIQPAKLEDSAVYLCASSPGQGTNTGELFFGEGSRLTVL.

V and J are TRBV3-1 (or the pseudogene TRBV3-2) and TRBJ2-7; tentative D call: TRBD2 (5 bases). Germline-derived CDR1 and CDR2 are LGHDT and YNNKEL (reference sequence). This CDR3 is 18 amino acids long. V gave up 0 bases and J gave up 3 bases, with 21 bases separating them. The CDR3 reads CASSQELELKDGGYEQYF. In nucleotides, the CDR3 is TGTGCCAGCAGCCAAGAACTAGAGTTAAAGGACGGAGGCTACGAGCAGTACTTC.

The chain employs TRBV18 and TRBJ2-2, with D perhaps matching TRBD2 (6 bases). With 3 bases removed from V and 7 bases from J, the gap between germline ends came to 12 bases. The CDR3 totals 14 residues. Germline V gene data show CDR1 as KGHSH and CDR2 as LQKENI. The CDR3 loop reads CASSPGTLNGELFF. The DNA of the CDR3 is TGTGCCAGCTCACCCGGGACTCTAAACGGGGAGCTGTTTTTT.

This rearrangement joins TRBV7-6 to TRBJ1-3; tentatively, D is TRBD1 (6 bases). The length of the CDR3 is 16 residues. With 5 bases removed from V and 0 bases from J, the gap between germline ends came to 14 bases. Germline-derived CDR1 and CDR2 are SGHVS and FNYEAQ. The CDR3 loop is CASSGSGVNSGNTIYF. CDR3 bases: TGTGCCAGCAGCGGATCAGGGGTAAACTCTGGAAACACCATATATTTT.